Shown below are 18 T cell receptor beta chains from a single sample sequenced in a study of T cell responses to AZD1222 COVID-19 vaccine. This table comes from immunoSEQ multiplex PCR, and its TCRdb copy is limited to in-frame clones, with some not included. In the table there are 78,000 or so clones, 70% to 90% of which are singletons. The sequenced sample was peripheral blood, obtained on day 0 of AZD1222 vaccination. The receptor set was obtained from an adult in good health.

This clone was recorded only once. The V and J genes are TRBV23-1 and TRBJ2-1, with D tentatively TRBD2 (5 bases). TRBV23-1 qualifies as an ORF whose function is uncertain. V was shortened by 3 bases and J by 3 bases, with 18 bases between the two germline ends. There are 17 residues in the CDR3. The DNA for the CDR3 is TGCGCCAGCAGTCACCGTTCCCGAGCGGACCTCTACAATGAGCAGTTCTTC. This sequence encodes CASSHRSRADLYNEQFF.

J is TRBJ2-1 and V is TRBV13, with TRBD2 as a possible D gene (6 bases). V was clipped by 0 bases and J by 8 bases, with 11 bases between them. Germline V CDR1 and CDR2: PRHDT, FYEKMQ (reference sequence). The length of the CDR3 is 14 residues. CDR3 sequence: CASSLGQEGDEQFF. The CDR3, as DNA: TGTGCCAGCAGCTTAGGTCAGGAGGGCGATGAGCAGTTCTTC.

The chain recombines TRBV29-1 with TRBJ2-7, with 11 positions matching TRBD1. The CDR3 loop spans 14 amino acids. The J segment lost 6 bases and the V segment lost 5 bases, leaving 9 bases of the junction unmatched. Germline CDR1 and CDR2: SQVTM and ANQGSEA. For the CDR3, the DNA is TGCAGCGTTCTCTCCGGGACAGGGGGTGGCGAGCAGTACTTC. This gives the protein CSVLSGTGGGEQYF.

CDR3 region: CASSYSIPVEQYF. CDR3 sequence (DNA): TGTGCCAGCAGTTACTCGATTCCGGTCGAGCAGTACTTC. This chain connects TRBV6-2 or TRBV6-3 to TRBJ2-7; D remains ambiguous. The length of the CDR3 is 13 residues. Germline assignment: CDR1 MNHEY and CDR2 SVGEGT. V was pared by 0 bases and J by 6 bases, with 9 bases between.

The gene calls are TRBV15 and TRBJ2-5; no clear D. V gave up 5 bases and J gave up 7 bases, with 11 bases separating them. Germline values: CDR1 LNHNV, CDR2 YYDKDF (reference sequence). This CDR3 has 12 residues. The CDR3 nucleotides read TGTGCCACCAGCGCGAGGCGGTGGACCCAGTACTTC. Protein: CATSARRWTQYF. The full variable domain, completed using reference TRBV15 and TRBJ2-5, is DAMVIQNPRYQVTQFGKPVTLSCSQTLNHNVMYWYQQKSSQAPKLLFHYYDKDFNNEADTPDNFQSRRPNTSFCFLDIRSPGLGDTAMYLCATSARRWTQYFGPGTRLLVL.

The chain employs TRBV7-6 and TRBJ2-1; D is uncertain. The V gene's germline CDR1 is SGHVS and CDR2 FNYEAQ. This CDR3 region has 15 residues. V was shortened by 1 base and J by 7 bases, with 14 bases between the two germline ends. The CDR3 bases are TGTGCCAGCAGCTTAGGCACCCAAAGTGGGAATGAGCAGTTCTTC. Residues: CASSLGTQSGNEQFF.

The rearrangement joins TRBV21-1 to TRBJ2-3; the table names TRBD2, a call not compared with the DNA. TRBV21-1 is labeled a pseudogene. CDR3 length equals 16 residues. The CDR3 coding sequence is TGTGCCAGCAGCAAAGACTCCTGGCGGCTCACAGATACGCAGTATTTT. Translated: CASSKDSWRLTDTQYF.

The genes are TRBV19 and TRBJ1-2; 10 positions agree with TRBD1. After removal of 6 bases from V and 6 bases from J, the junction contained 7 bases not matched to a gene. The germline V gene encodes CDR1 LNHDA and CDR2 SQIVND (reference sequence). The length of the CDR3 is 14 residues. CDR3: CASRPDRGLHGYTF. DNA for the CDR3: TGTGCCAGTAGGCCTGACAGGGGGCTTCATGGCTACACCTTC.

The chain is built from TRBV28 and TRBJ1-1; 8 bases are a match to TRBD1. Germline V gene data show CDR1 as MDHEN and CDR2 as SYDVKM. V lost 10 bases and J lost 2; bases outside the gene matches: 9. This CDR3 region has 14 residues. CDR3 protein: CATIRGLANTEAFF. CDR3 sequence (DNA): TGTGCCACGATCAGGGGGCTGGCAAACACTGAAGCTTTCTTT.

The rearrangement uses TRBV27 and TRBJ2-7; 8 nucleotides align to TRBD2. V trimming: 5 bases; J trimming: 0 bases; junction bases outside the gene matches: 9. Per germline, CDR1 MNHEY and CDR2 SMNVEV (reference sequence). CDR3 length: 16 amino acids. CDR3 DNA: TGTGCCAGCAGTCCAGGCCTAGCGGGTACCTCCTACGAGCAGTACTTC. Protein sequence: CASSPGLAGTSYEQYF.

The V and J genes are TRBV7-2 and TRBJ1-4, with unresolved D. CDR1 SGHTA and CDR2 FQGNSA come from the germline V gene. V lost 3 bases and J 0 bases, leaving 11 bases between the germline ends. The length of the CDR3 is 16 residues. CDR3 in amino acids: CASSLLALATNEKLFF. DNA for the CDR3: TGTGCCAGCAGCTTGCTCGCCCTAGCAACTAATGAAAAACTGTTTTTT.

This rearrangement joins TRBV2 to TRBJ2-1, with 15 bases matching TRBD2. The CDR3 sequence is 15 residues long. The J segment lost 9 bases and the V segment lost 6 bases, leaving 6 bases of the junction unmatched. The germline CDR1 and CDR2 sequences are SNHLY and FYNNEI. DNA for the CDR3: TGTGCCAGCAGCGGACTAGCGGGAGGGCCGGGTGAGCAGTTCTTC. The encoded protein is CASSGLAGGPGEQFF.

This sequence joins TRBV4-2 and TRBJ2-5; tentatively, D is TRBD2 (5 bases). The CDR3 is 16 amino acids. The V end was cut by 4 bases, the J end by 6 bases, with 21 bases between. Germline V CDR1 and CDR2: LGHNA, YNFKEQ. CDR3 DNA: TGTGCCAGCAGCCCCCCCCAGGCAGAGGGAGTAAAGACCCAGTACTTC. Encoded protein: CASSPPQAEGVKTQYF.

V gene TRBV4-2 combines with J gene TRBJ2-1; no clear D gene. V was cut by 0 bases and J by 5 bases, with 8 bases left in between. This CDR3 region has 14 residues. Per germline, CDR1 LGHNA and CDR2 YNFKEQ. DNA for the CDR3: TGTGCCAGCAGCCAAGATAGATGGAACAATGAGCAGTTCTTC. This gives the protein CASSQDRWNNEQFF.

This clone was counted between two and nine times. This chain links TRBV10-1 with TRBJ1-3; D unresolved. Between the trimmed V and J ends, which lost 9 bases and 1 base, there was a span of 4 bases. Germline CDR1 and CDR2: WNHNN and SYGVQD (reference sequence). The CDR3 contains 11 residues. The CDR3 DNA is TGCGCCAGTAAATCTGGAAACACCATATATTTT. Amino acid sequence: CASKSGNTIYF.

The V and J genes are TRBV5-8 and TRBJ2-5, with 9 positions matching TRBD1. Germline lookup yields CDR1 SGHTS and CDR2 YDEGEE. The CDR3 covers 16 residues. J was trimmed by 0 bases and V by 3 bases; bases with no gene match: 6. CDR3 sequence: CASSSGTGNYQETQYF. As DNA, the CDR3 is TGTGCCAGCAGCTCAGGGACAGGGAATTACCAAGAGACCCAGTACTTC. The complete variable domain, with remaining parts taken from reference TRBV5-8 and TRBJ2-5, reads EAGVTQSPTHLIKTRGQQATLRCSPISGHTSVYWYQQALGLGLQFLLWYDEGEERNRGNFPPRFSGRQFPNYSSELNVNALELEDSALYLCASSSGTGNYQETQYFGPGTRLLVL.

The CDR3 sequence is CASSLVSGLAGPSTDTQYF. CDR3 nucleotide sequence: TGTGCCAGCAGCTTAGTATCCGGACTAGCGGGTCCTAGCACAGATACGCAGTATTTT. This sequence joins TRBV7-2 and TRBJ2-3, with 11 bases matching TRBD2. V lost 1 base, J lost 0 bases, and 9 bases stayed unmatched. The CDR3 is 19 amino acids. CDR1 and CDR2 (germline): SGHTA, FQGNSA.

Of note for this clone: A read error may produce the germline difference seen at one junction end. Other nucleotide sequences from this sample produce the same CDR3. V gene TRBV27 combines with J gene TRBJ1-2, with TRBD1 matching over 9 bases. This CDR3 has 12 amino acids. CDR1 MNHEY and CDR2 SMNVEV come from the germline V gene (reference sequence). The CDR3, as DNA: TGTGCCAGCAGACCGGGCACAGGGGGCTACACTTTC. This codes for CASRPGTGGYTF.